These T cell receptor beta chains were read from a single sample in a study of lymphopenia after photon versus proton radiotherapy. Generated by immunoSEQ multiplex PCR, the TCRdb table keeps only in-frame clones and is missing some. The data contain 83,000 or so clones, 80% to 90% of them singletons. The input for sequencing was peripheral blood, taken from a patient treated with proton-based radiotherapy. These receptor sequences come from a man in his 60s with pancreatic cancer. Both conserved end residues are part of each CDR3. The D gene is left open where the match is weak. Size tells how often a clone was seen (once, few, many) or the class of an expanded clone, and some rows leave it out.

CDR3: CASSREGFLRSVQYF
DNA: TGTGCCAGCAGCCGGGAGGGGTTCTTGCGTTCCGTGCAGTACTTC
length: 15
V: TRBV6-5
size: few
J: TRBJ2-7
D: TRBD2

CDR3: CASSLGQGGVDEQFF
DNA: TGTGCCAGCAGCTTGGGACAGGGAGGTGTGGATGAGCAGTTCTTC
length: 15
V: TRBV5-6
size: .
J: TRBJ2-1
D: .

CDR3: CSASTGEQYF
DNA: TGCAGTGCTAGCACCGGGGAGCAGTACTTC
length: 10
V: TRBV20-1
size: .
J: TRBJ2-7
D: .

CDR3: CASSPQGGTNEQYF
DNA: TGTGCCAGCAGTCCCCAGGGGGGGACCAACGAGCAGTACTTC
length: 14
V: TRBV6-5
size: .
J: TRBJ2-7
D: .

CDR3: CASTRWSGGETQYF
DNA: TGTGCCAGCACTCGTTGGTCTGGTGGGGAGACCCAGTACTTC
length: 14
V: TRBV9
size: .
J: TRBJ2-5
D: .

CDR3: CASSTAGTGGLQYF
DNA: TGTGCCAGCAGTACTGCCGGGACAGGGGGCTTGCAGTACTTC
length: 14
V: TRBV27
size: .
J: TRBJ2-7
D: TRBD1

CDR3: CASSSRRTGKRPTDTQYF
DNA: TGTGCCAGCAGCTCCCGCCGGACGGGAAAGCGGCCCACAGATACGCAGTATTTT
length: 18
V: TRBV7-9
size: .
J: TRBJ2-3
D: .

CDR3: CASSLLAGSYEQYF
DNA: TGCGCCAGCAGTTTACTAGCGGGATCCTACGAGCAGTACTTC
length: 14
V: TRBV23-1
size: .
J: TRBJ2-7
D: TRBD2

CDR3: CALGESTDTQYF
DNA: TGTGCCCTCGGGGAAAGCACAGATACGCAGTATTTT
length: 12
V: TRBV28
size: few
J: TRBJ2-3
D: .

CDR3: CASRVDAGVPEAFF
DNA: TGTGCCAGCAGGGTAGACGCCGGGGTCCCTGAAGCTTTCTTT
length: 14
V: TRBV11-3
size: .
J: TRBJ1-1
D: .

CDR3: CASSSSTGGNTEAFF
DNA: TGTGCCAGCTCATCTTCTACAGGGGGGAACACTGAAGCTTTCTTT
length: 15
V: TRBV18
size: .
J: TRBJ1-1
D: TRBD1

CDR3: CAISRGGLAASYEQYF
DNA: TGTGCCATCAGTAGGGGTGGGCTAGCGGCTTCCTACGAGCAGTACTTC
length: 16
V: TRBV10-3
size: .
J: TRBJ2-7
D: TRBD2

CDR3: CASTVGNTEAFF
DNA: TGCGCCAGTACAGTAGGGAACACTGAAGCTTTCTTT
length: 12
V: TRBV23-1
size: .
J: TRBJ1-1
D: .

CDR3: CASSTRDRGSPLHF
DNA: TGTGCCAGCAGCACACGGGACAGGGGATCACCCCTCCACTTT
length: 14
V: TRBV9
size: .
J: TRBJ1-6
D: TRBD1

CDR3: CASSLGAANQPQHF
DNA: TGTGCCAGCAGCTTGGGGGCAGCAAATCAGCCCCAGCATTTT
length: 14
V: TRBV5-6
size: .
J: TRBJ1-5
D: .

CDR3: CASSPGMTNTGELFF
DNA: TGTGCCAGCTCCCCCGGGATGACGAACACCGGGGAGCTGTTTTTT
length: 15
V: TRBV18
size: .
J: TRBJ2-2
D: .

CDR3: CAWSVAGGAGANVLTF
DNA: TGTGCCTGGAGTGTAGCGGGGGGAGCTGGGGCCAACGTCCTGACTTTC
length: 16
V: TRBV30
size: .
J: TRBJ2-6
D: TRBD2